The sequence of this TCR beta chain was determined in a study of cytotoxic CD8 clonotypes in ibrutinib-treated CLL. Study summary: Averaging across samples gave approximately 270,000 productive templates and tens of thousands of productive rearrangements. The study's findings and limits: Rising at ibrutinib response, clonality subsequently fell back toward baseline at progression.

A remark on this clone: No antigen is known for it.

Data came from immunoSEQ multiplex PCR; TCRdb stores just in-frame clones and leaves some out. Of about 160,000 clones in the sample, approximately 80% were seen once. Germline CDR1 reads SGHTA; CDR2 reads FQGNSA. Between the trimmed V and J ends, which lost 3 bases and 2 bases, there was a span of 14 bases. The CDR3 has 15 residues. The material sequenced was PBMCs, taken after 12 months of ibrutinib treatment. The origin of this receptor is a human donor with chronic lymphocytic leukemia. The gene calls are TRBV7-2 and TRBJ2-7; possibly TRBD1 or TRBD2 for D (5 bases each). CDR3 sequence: CASSFNTGTTYEQYF. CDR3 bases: TGTGCCAGCAGCTTTAACACCGGGACCACCTACGAGCAGTACTTC.